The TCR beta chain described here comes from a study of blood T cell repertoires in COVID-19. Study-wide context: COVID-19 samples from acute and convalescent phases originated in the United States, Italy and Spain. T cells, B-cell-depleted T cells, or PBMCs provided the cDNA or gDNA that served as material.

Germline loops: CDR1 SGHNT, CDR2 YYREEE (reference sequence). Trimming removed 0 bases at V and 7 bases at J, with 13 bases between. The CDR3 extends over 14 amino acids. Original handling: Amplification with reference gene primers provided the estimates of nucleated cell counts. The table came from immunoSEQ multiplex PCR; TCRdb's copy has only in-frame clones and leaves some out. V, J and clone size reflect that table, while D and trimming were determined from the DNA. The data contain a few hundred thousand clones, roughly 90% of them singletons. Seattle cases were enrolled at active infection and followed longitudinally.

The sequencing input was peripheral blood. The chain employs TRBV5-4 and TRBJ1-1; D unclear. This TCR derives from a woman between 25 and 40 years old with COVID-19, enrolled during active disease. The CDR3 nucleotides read TGTGCCAGCAGCTTGGAAGCCGGAAGCGGTGAAGCTTTCTTT. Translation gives CASSLEAGSGEAFF. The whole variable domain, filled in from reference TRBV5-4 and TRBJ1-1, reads ETGVTQSPTHLIKTRGQQVTLRCSSQSGHNTVSWYQQALGQGPQFIFQYYREEENGRGNFPPRFSGLQFPNYSSELNVNALELDDSALYLCASSLEAGSGEAFFGQGTRLTVV.